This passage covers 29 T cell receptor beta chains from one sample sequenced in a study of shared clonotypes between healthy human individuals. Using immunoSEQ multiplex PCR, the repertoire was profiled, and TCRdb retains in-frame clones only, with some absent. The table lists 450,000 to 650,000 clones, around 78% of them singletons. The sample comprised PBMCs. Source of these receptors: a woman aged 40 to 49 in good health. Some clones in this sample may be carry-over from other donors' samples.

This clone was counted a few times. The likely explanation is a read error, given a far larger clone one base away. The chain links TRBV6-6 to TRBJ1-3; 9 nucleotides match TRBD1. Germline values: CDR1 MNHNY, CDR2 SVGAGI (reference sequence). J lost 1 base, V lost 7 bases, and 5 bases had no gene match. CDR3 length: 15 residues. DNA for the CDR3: TGTGCCAGCAATTGGGACAGGGCTTCTGGAAACACCATATATTTT. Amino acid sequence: CASNWDRASGNTIYF.

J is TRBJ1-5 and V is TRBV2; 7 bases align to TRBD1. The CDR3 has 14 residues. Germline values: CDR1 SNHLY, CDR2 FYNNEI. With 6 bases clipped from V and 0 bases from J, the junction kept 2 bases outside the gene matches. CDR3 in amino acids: CASRRTGSNQPQHF. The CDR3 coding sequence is TGTGCCAGCAGGAGGACAGGTAGCAATCAGCCCCAGCATTTT.

The CDR3 nucleotides are TGCAGTGCCTACGACGGGGATGGCTACACCTTC. Translating it yields CSAYDGDGYTF. J is TRBJ1-2 and V is TRBV20-1, with D unclear. This CDR3 has 11 amino acids. Trimming shortened V by 6 bases and J by 6 bases, and 11 bases separated the two germline ends. Germline CDR1 DFQATT, CDR2 SNEGSKA (reference sequence).

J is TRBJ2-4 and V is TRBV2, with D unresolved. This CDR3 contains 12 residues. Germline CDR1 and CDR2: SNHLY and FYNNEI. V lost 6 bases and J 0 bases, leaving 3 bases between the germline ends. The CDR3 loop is CASRLAKNIQYF. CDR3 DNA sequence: TGTGCCAGCAGGCTAGCCAAAAACATTCAGTACTTC.

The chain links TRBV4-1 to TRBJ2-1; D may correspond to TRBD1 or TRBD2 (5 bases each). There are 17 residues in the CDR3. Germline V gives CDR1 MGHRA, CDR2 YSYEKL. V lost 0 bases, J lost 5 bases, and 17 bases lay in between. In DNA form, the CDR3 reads TGCGCCAGCAGCCAAGAGGAGGACACCGGAATCCACAATGAGCAGTTCTTC. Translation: CASSQEEDTGIHNEQFF.

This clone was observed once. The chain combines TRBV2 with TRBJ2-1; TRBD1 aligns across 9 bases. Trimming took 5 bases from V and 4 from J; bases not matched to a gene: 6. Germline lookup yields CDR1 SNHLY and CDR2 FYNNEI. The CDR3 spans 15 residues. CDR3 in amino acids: CASSTPGQGYNEQFF. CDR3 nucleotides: TGTGCCAGCAGTACACCGGGACAGGGATACAATGAGCAGTTCTTC.

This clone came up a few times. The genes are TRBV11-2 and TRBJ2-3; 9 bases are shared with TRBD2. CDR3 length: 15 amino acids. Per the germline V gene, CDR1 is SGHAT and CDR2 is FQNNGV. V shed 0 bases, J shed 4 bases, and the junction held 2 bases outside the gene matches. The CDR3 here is CASSLDLAGSDTQYF. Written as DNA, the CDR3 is TGTGCCAGCAGCTTAGACCTAGCGGGATCAGATACGCAGTATTTT. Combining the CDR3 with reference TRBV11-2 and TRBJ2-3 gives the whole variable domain EAGVAQSPRYKIIEKRQSVAFWCNPISGHATLYWYQQILGQGPKLLIQFQNNGVVDDSQLPKDRFSAERLKGVDSTLKIQPAKLEDSAVYLCASSLDLAGSDTQYFGPGTRLTVL.

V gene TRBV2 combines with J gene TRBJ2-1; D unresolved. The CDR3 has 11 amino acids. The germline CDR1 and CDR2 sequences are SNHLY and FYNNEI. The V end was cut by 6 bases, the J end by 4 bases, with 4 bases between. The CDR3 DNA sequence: TGTGCCAGCAGGGAGTACAATGAGCAGTTCTTC. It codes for CASREYNEQFF.

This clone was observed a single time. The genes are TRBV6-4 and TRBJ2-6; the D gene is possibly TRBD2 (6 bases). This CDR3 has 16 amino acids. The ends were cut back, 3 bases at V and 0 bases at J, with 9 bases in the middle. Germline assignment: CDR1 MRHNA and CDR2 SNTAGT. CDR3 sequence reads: CASSDGTSSGANVLTF. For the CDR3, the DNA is TGTGCCAGCAGTGATGGGACTTCCTCTGGGGCCAACGTCCTGACTTTC.

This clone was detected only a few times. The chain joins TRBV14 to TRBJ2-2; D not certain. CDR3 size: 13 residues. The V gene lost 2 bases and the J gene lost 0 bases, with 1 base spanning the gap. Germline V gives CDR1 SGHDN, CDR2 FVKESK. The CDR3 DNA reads TGTGCCAGCAGCCAAACGAACACCGGGGAGCTGTTTTTT. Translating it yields CASSQTNTGELFF.

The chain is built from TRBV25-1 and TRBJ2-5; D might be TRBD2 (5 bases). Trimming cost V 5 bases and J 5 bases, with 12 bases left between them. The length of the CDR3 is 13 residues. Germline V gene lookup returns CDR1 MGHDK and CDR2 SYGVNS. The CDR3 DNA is TGTGCCAGCAGTCTCACTGGCGGGGAGACCCAGTACTTC. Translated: CASSLTGGETQYF.

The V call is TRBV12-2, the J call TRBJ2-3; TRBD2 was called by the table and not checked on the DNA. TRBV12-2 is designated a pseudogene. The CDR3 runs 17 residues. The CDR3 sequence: CASRLAGLADSTDTQYF. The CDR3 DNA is TGTGCAAGTCGCTTAGCAGGACTAGCAGATAGCACAGATACGCAGTATTTT.

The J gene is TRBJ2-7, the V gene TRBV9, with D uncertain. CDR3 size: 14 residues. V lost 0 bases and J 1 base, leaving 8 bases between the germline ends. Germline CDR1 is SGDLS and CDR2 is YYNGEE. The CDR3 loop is CASSVEQQSYEQYF. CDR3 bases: TGTGCCAGCAGCGTAGAACAACAGTCCTACGAGCAGTACTTC. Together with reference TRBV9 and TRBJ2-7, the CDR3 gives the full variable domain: DSGVTQTPKHLITATGQRVTLRCSPRSGDLSVYWYQQSLDQGLQFLIQYYNGEERAKGNILERFSAQQFPDLHSELNLSSLELGDSALYFCASSVEQQSYEQYFGPGTRLTVT.

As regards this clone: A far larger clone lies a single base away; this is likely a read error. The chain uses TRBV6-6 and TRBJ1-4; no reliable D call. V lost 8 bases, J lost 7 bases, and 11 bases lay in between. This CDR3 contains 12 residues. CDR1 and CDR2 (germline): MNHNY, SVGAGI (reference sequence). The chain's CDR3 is CASSQQSEKLFF. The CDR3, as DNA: TGTGCCAGCTCGCAGCAAAGTGAAAAACTGTTTTTT.

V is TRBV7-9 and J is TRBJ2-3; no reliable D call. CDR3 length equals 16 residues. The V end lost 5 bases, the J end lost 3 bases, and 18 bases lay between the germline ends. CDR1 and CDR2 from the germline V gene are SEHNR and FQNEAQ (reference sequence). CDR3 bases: TGTGCCAGCAGCCCTACTTGGGTAGCAAAGACAGATACGCAGTATTTT. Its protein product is CASSPTWVAKTDTQYF. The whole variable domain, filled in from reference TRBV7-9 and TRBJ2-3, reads DTGVSQNPRHKITKRGQNVTFRCDPISEHNRLYWYRQTLGQGPEFLTYFQNEAQLEKSRLLSDRFSAERPKGSFSTLEIQRTEQGDSAMYLCASSPTWVAKTDTQYFGPGTRLTVL.

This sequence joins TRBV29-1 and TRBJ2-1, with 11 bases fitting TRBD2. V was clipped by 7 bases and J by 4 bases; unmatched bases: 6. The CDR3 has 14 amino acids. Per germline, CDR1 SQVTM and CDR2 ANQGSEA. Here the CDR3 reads CSAISGRAYNEQFF. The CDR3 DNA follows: TGCAGCGCAATTAGCGGGAGGGCGTACAATGAGCAGTTCTTC.

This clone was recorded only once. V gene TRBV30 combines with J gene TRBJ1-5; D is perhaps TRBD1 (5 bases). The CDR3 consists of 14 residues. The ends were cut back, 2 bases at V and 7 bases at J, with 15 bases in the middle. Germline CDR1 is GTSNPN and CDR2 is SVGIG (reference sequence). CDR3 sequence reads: CAWSWGGEGQPQHF. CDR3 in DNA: TGTGCCTGGAGTTGGGGAGGGGAGGGGCAGCCCCAGCATTTT.

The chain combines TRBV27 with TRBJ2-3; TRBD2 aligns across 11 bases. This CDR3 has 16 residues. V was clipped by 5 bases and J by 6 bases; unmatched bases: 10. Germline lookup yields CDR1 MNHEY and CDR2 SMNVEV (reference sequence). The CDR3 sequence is CASSPRVAGGRDTQYF. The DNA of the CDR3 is TGTGCCAGCAGTCCCCGGGTAGCGGGAGGGAGGGATACGCAGTATTTT.

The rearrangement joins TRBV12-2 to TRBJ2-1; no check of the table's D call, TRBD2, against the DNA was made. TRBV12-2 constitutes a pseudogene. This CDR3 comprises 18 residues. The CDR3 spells CASRLAQLAGGTYNEQFF. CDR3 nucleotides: TGTGCAAGTCGCTTAGCGCAACTAGCGGGAGGAACCTACAATGAGCAGTTCTTC.

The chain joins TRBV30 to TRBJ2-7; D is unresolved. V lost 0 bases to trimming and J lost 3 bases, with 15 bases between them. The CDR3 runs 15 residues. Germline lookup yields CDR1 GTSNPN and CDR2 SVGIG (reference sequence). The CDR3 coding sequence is TGTGCCTGGAGTGTAGTCCGGTTCGCCCTCTACGAGCAGTACTTC. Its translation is CAWSVVRFALYEQYF. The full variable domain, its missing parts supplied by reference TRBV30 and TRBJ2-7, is SQTIHQWPATLVQPVGSPLSLECTVEGTSNPNLYWYRQAAGRGLQLLFYSVGIGQISSEVPQNLSASRPQDRQFILSSKKLLLSDSGFYLCAWSVVRFALYEQYFGPGTRLTVT.

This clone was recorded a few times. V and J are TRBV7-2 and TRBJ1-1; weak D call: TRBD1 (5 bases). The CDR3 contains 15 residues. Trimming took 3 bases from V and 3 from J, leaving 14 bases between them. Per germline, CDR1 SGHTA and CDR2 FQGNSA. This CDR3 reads CASSLSREVHTEAFF. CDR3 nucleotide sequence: TGTGCCAGCAGCTTGAGCAGGGAAGTTCACACTGAAGCTTTCTTT.

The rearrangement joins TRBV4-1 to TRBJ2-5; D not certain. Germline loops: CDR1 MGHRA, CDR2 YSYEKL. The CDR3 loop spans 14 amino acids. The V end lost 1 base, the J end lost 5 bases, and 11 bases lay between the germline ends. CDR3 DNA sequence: TGCGCCAGCAGCCAAGTAGTCTCCCGGGAGACCCAGTACTTC. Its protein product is CASSQVVSRETQYF.

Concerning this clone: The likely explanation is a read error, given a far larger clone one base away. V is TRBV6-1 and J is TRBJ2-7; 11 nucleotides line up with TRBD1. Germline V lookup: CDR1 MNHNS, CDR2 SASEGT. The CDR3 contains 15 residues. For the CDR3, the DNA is TGTGCCAACAGTGAGAGCGGGACAGGGGGTAACGAGCAGTACTTC. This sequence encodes CANSESGTGGNEQYF.

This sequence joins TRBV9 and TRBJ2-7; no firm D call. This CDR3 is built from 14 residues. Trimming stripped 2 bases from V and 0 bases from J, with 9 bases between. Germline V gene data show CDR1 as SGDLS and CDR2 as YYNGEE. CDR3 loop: CASSVHGSSYEQYF. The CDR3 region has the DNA TGTGCCAGCAGCGTTCACGGAAGCTCCTACGAGCAGTACTTC.

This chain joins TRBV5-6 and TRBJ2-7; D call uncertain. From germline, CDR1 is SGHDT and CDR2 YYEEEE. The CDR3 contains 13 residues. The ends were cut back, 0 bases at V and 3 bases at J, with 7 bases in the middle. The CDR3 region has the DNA TGTGCCAGCAGCTTGGTGGCAGGCTACGAGCAGTACTTC. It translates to CASSLVAGYEQYF.

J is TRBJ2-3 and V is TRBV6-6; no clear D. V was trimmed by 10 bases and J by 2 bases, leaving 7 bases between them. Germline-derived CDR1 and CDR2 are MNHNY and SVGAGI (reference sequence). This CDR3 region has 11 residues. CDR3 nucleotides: TGTGCCACCACTTACACAGATACGCAGTATTTT. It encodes CATTYTDTQYF.

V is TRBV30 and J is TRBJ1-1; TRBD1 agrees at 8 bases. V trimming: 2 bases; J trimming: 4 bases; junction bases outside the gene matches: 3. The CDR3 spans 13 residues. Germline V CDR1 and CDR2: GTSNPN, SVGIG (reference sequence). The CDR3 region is CAWSLGQGTEAFF. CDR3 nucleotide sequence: TGTGCCTGGAGTCTTGGACAGGGCACTGAAGCTTTCTTT.

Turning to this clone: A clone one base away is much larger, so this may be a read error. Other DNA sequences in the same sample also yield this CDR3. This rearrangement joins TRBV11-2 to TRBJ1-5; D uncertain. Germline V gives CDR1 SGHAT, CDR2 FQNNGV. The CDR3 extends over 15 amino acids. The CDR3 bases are TGTGCCAGCAGTAACGGGCCACCGGGCAATCAGCCACAGCATTTT. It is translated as CASSNGPPGNQPQHF.

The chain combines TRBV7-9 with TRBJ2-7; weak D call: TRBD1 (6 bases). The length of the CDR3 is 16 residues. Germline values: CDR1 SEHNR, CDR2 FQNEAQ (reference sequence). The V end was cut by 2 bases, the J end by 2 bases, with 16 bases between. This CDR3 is CASSLPTGRQPYEQYF. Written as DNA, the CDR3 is TGTGCCAGCAGCTTACCGACAGGCCGGCAGCCCTACGAGCAGTACTTC.